A selection of T cell receptor beta chains follows, all from one sample in a study of OX40 agonist ivuxolimab in advanced cancers. Libraries were prepared by immunoSEQ multiplex PCR; TCRdb keeps only in-frame clonotypes and omits some of them. Seen here are over 60,000 clones, roughly 82% observed once, and the top ten hold 2% to 3%. The sequencing used CD4+ or CD8+ T cells sorted from blood, collected in a trial of the OX40 agonist ivuxolimab. Receptor source: an adult with an advanced solid tumor such as melanoma, head and neck, liver or kidney cancer. CDR3s include the opening cysteine and the closing phenylalanine or tryptophan. A D gene is named only where the DNA matches it firmly. Rows give clone size only sometimes, using once, few, many, or a class for an expanded clone.

d_call	v_call	clone_size	j_call	cdr3_nt	cdr3_aa
TRBD2	TRBV9	-	TRBJ2-3	TGTGCCAGCAGCGCTATAGCGGGGAGGTCTGGAGATACGCAGTATTTT	CASSAIAGRSGDTQYF
-	TRBV28	-	TRBJ2-7	TGTGCCAGCAGTTCCGGAGTCTACGAGCAGTACTTC	CASSSGVYEQYF
TRBD1	TRBV9	-	TRBJ2-5	TGTGCCAGCAGCGCTCGCCGGACAGGGCAAGAGACCCAGTACTTC	CASSARRTGQETQYF
-	TRBV27	-	TRBJ1-2	TGTGCCAGCAGTTTATTTTTGGGAACTTCTAACTATGGCTACACCTTC	CASSLFLGTSNYGYTF
-	TRBV5-4	-	TRBJ1-1	TGTGCCAGCAGCTTGCTTGTAACAGCCGACGTGAACACTGAAGCTTTCTTT	CASSLLVTADVNTEAFF
TRBD1	TRBV25-1	-	TRBJ1-2	TGTGCCAGCAAAAGACAGGGCGCTAACTATGGCTACACCTTC	CASKRQGANYGYTF
TRBD1	TRBV10-3	-	TRBJ2-1	TGTGCCACGGGGGCAGGGGGCGAATACAATGAGCAGTTCTTC	CATGAGGEYNEQFF
-	TRBV13	-	TRBJ1-6	TGTGCCAGCAGCCTCACGACAGTATCCAATTCACCCCTCCACTTT	CASSLTTVSNSPLHF
-	TRBV20-1	-	TRBJ2-7	TGCAGTGCTAGAGGCACCTACGAGCAGTACTTC	CSARGTYEQYF
-	TRBV4-1	-	TRBJ2-6	TGCGCCAGCAGCCAAGATGGTCCTGGGGCCAACGTCCTGACTTTC	CASSQDGPGANVLTF
-	TRBV6-1	-	TRBJ1-3	TGTGCCAGCAGTGTTCGCGGGACCCTCTCTGGAAACACCATATATTTT	CASSVRGTLSGNTIYF
-	TRBV11-2	once	TRBJ2-2	TGTGCCAGCAGCCTCCAACGCCCGAACACCGGGGAGCTGTTTTTT	CASSLQRPNTGELFF
-	TRBV28	-	TRBJ1-2	TGTGCCAGCAGTAACCTGATTGTGAGTTCTCGGTATGGCTACACCTTC	CASSNLIVSSRYGYTF
-	TRBV10-3	-	TRBJ2-7	TGTGCCATCAGTGGGGACACCTACGAGCAGTACTTC	CAISGDTYEQYF
-	TRBV6-5	-	TRBJ2-6	TGTGCCAGCAGTTACGGCACAGCCGGGGCCAACGTCCTGACTTTC	CASSYGTAGANVLTF
TRBD1	TRBV27	-	TRBJ2-1	TGTGCCAGCACCACCCTGGGGGACAGGGGGCGGAATGAGCAGTTCTTC	CASTTLGDRGRNEQFF
TRBD1	TRBV10-1	-	TRBJ1-5	TGCGCCAGCAGTGATAGACTGACCCGACAGGGTCTGAATCAGCCCCAGCATTTT	CASSDRLTRQGLNQPQHF
-	TRBV6-6	-	TRBJ1-6	TGTGCCAGCAGTTCCCCAGGACAGCTCAATTCACCCCTCCACTTT	CASSSPGQLNSPLHF
-	TRBV19	-	TRBJ1-3	TGTGCCAGTAGTATAGCGTTCCGGGGTAAAGGAAACACCATATATTTT	CASSIAFRGKGNTIYF
-	TRBV29-1	-	TRBJ2-7	TGCAGCGTCCGAGGGAGAGAGGGCAGGAGCTCCTACGAGCAGTACTTC	CSVRGREGRSSYEQYF
-	TRBV19	-	TRBJ1-1	TGTGCCAGTAGGTCTGTGGCCCAGGGGACTGAAGCTTTCTTT	CASRSVAQGTEAFF
-	TRBV10-3	-	TRBJ2-4	TGTGCCATCAGTGAGTCGAATGGTGACTTAGCCAAAAACATTCAGTACTTC	CAISESNGDLAKNIQYF
-	TRBV19	-	TRBJ1-5	TGTGCCAGTAGTATAGAGGACCTTAGCAATCAGCCCCAGCATTTT	CASSIEDLSNQPQHF
-	TRBV10-3	few	TRBJ1-2	TGTGCCATCAGTTCCTCAGGGAGCTATGGCTACACCTTC	CAISSSGSYGYTF
-	TRBV2	few	TRBJ1-1	TGTGCCAGCAGTGACCAGGGTACGGGGATCACTGAAGCTTTCTTT	CASSDQGTGITEAFF
-	TRBV9	-	TRBJ1-2	TGTGCCAGCAGCGGAAGGGCTGGCTACACCTTC	CASSGRAGYTF
-	TRBV2	-	TRBJ1-6	TGTGCCAGCAGGGGGACAATAGGTAATTCACCCCTCCACTTT	CASRGTIGNSPLHF
-	TRBV2	-	TRBJ2-7	TGTGCCAGCAGTGAAGCCTCGTGGACCACCTACGAGCAGTACTTC	CASSEASWTTYEQYF
-	TRBV28	-	TRBJ1-3	TGTGCCAGCAGTACAAGGGACGGCTCTCCGGGAAACACCATATATTTT	CASSTRDGSPGNTIYF
TRBD2	TRBV5-6	-	TRBJ2-3	TGTGCCAGCACCGAACGGGGGGGCCCCCGTCCAGATACGCAGTATTTT	CASTERGGPRPDTQYF
-	TRBV12-5	few	TRBJ1-1	TGTGCTAGTGCCCGGGTGGGTGGGGCGAACACTGAAGCTTTCTTT	CASARVGGANTEAFF
TRBD2	TRBV5-4	-	TRBJ2-5	TGTGCCAGCAGCTTTACTAGCGGGGGGCCACAAGAGACCCAGTACTTC	CASSFTSGGPQETQYF
-	TRBV5-1	-	TRBJ2-7	TGCGCCAGCAGCTTGCCCTCCCACGAGCAGTACTTC	CASSLPSHEQYF
-	TRBV20-1	-	TRBJ2-1	TGCAGTGCTAGAAGGGACAATGAGCAGTTCTTC	CSARRDNEQFF
-	TRBV5-1	-	TRBJ1-3	TGCGCCACCTCACCGGGCGGGGGCGCAGGAAACACCATATATTTT	CATSPGGGAGNTIYF
TRBD1	TRBV6-5	-	TRBJ2-5	TGTGCCAGCAGTTGGAACAGGGGGTTAGGAGAGACCCAGTACTTC	CASSWNRGLGETQYF
-	TRBV5-5	medium-sized	TRBJ1-3	TGTGCCAGCAGCGCATCAACAGGATCGGGCATTAACACCATATATTTT	CASSASTGSGINTIYF
TRBD1	TRBV5-4	-	TRBJ1-2	TGTGCCAGCAGCTTGCGTTTCTTCGGACAGGGGAATGGCTACACCTTC	CASSLRFFGQGNGYTF
-	TRBV29-1	-	TRBJ1-5	TGCAGCGTTGGCGGAAACAATCAGCCCCAGCATTTT	CSVGGNNQPQHF
-	TRBV5-5	-	TRBJ1-1	TGTGCCAGCAGCTTCGGGCGTAACACTGAAGCTTTCTTT	CASSFGRNTEAFF
-	TRBV25-1	many	TRBJ2-3	TGTGCCAGCAGTGCCACGACGACTCGCACAGATACGCAGTATTTT	CASSATTTRTDTQYF
-	TRBV11-2	-	TRBJ1-2	TGTGCCAGCAGCTTAGGTGAAAACGGAGGCTACACCTTC	CASSLGENGGYTF
TRBD1	TRBV19	-	TRBJ1-5	TGTGCCAGTAGGGAACAGGGGTATAGCAATCAGCCCCAGCATTTT	CASREQGYSNQPQHF
TRBD1	TRBV6-6	-	TRBJ1-2	TGTGCCAGCAGAGGACAGGCCGATTCTTATTATGGCTACACCTTC	CASRGQADSYYGYTF